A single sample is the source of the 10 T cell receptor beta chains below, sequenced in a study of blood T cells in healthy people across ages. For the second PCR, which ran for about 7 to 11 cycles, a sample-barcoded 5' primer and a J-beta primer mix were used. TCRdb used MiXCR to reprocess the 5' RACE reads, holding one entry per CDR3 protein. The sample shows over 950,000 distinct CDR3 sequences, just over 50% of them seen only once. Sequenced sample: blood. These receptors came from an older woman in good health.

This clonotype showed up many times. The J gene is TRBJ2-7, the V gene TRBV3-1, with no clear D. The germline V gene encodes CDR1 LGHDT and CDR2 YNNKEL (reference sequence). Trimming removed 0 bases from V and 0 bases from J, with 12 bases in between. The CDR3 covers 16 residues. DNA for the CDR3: TGTGCCAGCAGCCAAGATCCTGCGCAGGCCTCCTACGAGCAGTACTTC. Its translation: CASSQDPAQASYEQYF.

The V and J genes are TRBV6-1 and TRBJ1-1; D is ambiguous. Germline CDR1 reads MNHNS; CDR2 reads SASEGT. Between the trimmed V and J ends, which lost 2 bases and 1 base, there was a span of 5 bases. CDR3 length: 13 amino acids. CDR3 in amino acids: CASSEFGNTEAFF. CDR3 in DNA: TGTGCCAGCAGTGAATTCGGGAACACTGAAGCTTTCTTT.

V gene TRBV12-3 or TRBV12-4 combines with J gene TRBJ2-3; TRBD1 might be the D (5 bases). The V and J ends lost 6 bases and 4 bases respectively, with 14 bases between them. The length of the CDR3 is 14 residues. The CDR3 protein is CASRDTDRADTQYF. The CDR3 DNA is TGTGCCAGCAGGGACACCGATAGGGCAGATACGCAGTATTTT.

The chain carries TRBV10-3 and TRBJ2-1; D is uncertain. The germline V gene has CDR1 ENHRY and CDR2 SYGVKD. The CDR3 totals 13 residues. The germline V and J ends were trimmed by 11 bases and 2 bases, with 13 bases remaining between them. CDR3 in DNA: TGTGCCGCCGGCAAATCGGCCTACAATGAGCAGTTCTTC. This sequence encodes CAAGKSAYNEQFF.

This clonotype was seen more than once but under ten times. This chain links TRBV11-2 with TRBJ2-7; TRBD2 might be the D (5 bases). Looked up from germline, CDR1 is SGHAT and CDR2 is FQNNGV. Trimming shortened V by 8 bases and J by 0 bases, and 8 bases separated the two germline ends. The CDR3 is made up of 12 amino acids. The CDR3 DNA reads TGTGCCAGCGCTAGCAGCTCCTACGAGCAGTACTTC. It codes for CASASSSYEQYF.

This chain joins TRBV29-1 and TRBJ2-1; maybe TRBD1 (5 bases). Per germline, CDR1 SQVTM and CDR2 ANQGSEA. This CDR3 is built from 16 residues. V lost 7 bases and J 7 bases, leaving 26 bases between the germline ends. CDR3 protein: CSAEGFWTPRINEQFF. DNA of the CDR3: TGCAGCGCCGAAGGATTCTGGACACCAAGGATAAATGAGCAGTTCTTC.

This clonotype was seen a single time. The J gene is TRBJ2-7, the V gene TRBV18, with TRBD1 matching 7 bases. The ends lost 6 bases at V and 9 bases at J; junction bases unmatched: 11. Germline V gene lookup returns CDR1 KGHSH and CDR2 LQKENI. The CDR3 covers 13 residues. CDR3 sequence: CASSRQTGLGQYF. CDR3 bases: TGTGCCAGCTCGCGCCAGACAGGGCTCGGGCAGTACTTC.

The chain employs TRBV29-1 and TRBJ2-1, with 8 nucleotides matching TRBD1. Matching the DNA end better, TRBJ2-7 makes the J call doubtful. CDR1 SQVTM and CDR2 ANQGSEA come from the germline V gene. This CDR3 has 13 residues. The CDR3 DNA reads TGCAGCGTTAGTCGACAGGGGCCCTACGAGCAGTACTTC. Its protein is CSVSRQGPYEQYF.

Here the CDR3 DNA reads TGCGCCAGCAGCCAAGATATGGCATTCGGTGAGCAGTACTTC. It specifies CASSQDMAFGEQYF. The rearrangement uses TRBV4-1 and TRBJ2-5; no clear D gene. There are 14 residues in the CDR3. Trimming took off 0 bases at V and 11 bases at J, with 16 bases between the two ends. Germline V gene lookup returns CDR1 MGHRA and CDR2 YSYEKL.

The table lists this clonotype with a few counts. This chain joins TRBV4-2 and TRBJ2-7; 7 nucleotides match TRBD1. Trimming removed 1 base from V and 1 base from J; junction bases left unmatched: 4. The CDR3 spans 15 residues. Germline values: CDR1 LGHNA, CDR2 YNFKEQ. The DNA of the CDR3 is TGTGCCAGCAGCCAAGCCGGACAGGCATCCTACGAGCAGTACTTC. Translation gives CASSQAGQASYEQYF.